The 8 T cell receptor beta chains below come from one sample, sequenced in a study of PD-L1 blockade in urothelial cancer. TCRdb keeps only in-frame clones here, not all; method: immunoSEQ multiplex PCR. The table lists approximately 51,000 clones, about 90% of them singletons, with roughly 17% in the top ten. The material was PBMCs, obtained around atezolizumab (anti-PD-L1) treatment. The origin of the receptors is a man in his 60s with urothelial cancer.

The chain uses TRBV5-1 and TRBJ1-2; 8 positions agree with TRBD1. V lost 1 base, J lost 6 bases, and 8 bases stayed unmatched. This CDR3 is built from 15 residues. Germline V gene lookup returns CDR1 SGHRS and CDR2 YFSETQ. DNA of the CDR3: TGCGCCAGCAGCTTGAGACTTGACAGGGGCAATGGCTACACCTTC. Translating it yields CASSLRLDRGNGYTF.

This clone appeared once. This chain joins TRBV27 and TRBJ2-7, with D tentatively TRBD2 (5 bases). This CDR3 comprises 15 residues. Looked up from germline, CDR1 is MNHEY and CDR2 is SMNVEV (reference sequence). V gave up 6 bases and J gave up 0 bases, with 15 bases separating them. Here the CDR3 reads CASSRHGENSYEQYF. The CDR3 DNA reads TGTGCCAGCAGCAGACATGGGGAGAACTCCTACGAGCAGTACTTC.

The chain links TRBV6-5 to TRBJ1-1; possible D gene TRBD1, 5 bases. This CDR3 contains 15 residues. Between the trimmed V and J ends, which lost 0 bases and 6 bases, there was a span of 14 bases. Looked up from germline, CDR1 is MNHEY and CDR2 is SVGAGI. The CDR3 coding sequence is TGTGCCAGCAGTTACTCGAAAGGCAGGGTACCTGAAGCTTTCTTT. Encoded protein: CASSYSKGRVPEAFF.

The chain combines TRBV9 with TRBJ1-2, with TRBD1 matching 11 bases. The germline V gene encodes CDR1 SGDLS and CDR2 YYNGEE. The V gene end was trimmed by 0 bases and the J gene end by 7 bases; junction bases not matched to a gene: 8. There are 16 residues in the CDR3. The CDR3 region is CASSVGPGTGGSGYTF. In DNA, the CDR3 is TGTGCCAGCAGCGTAGGGCCTGGGACAGGGGGATCTGGCTACACCTTC.

The chain recombines TRBV5-1 with TRBJ2-1, with TRBD2 matching over 12 bases. With V trimmed by 6 bases and J by 0 bases, 7 bases remained unmatched. From germline, CDR1 is SGHRS and CDR2 YFSETQ. The CDR3 totals 17 residues. CDR3 protein: CASTWLAGGSSYNEQFF. In DNA form, the CDR3 reads TGCGCCAGCACCTGGCTAGCGGGGGGGAGCTCCTACAATGAGCAGTTCTTC.

The rearrangement links TRBV6-6 to TRBJ1-2; 7 nucleotides line up with TRBD1. The CDR3 runs 15 residues. V was clipped by 6 bases and J by 2 bases; unmatched bases: 9. CDR1 is MNHNY and CDR2 is SVGAGI in the germline V gene (reference sequence). The DNA of the CDR3 is TGTGCCAGCAGGCGCCCGGGACAGACGAACTATGGCTACACCTTC. It encodes CASRRPGQTNYGYTF.

The rearrangement joins TRBV28 to TRBJ1-4; maybe TRBD1 (5 bases). Germline V gene data show CDR1 as MDHEN and CDR2 as SYDVKM. V was pared by 2 bases and J by 4 bases, with 14 bases between. The CDR3 sequence is 16 residues long. The CDR3 region has the DNA TGTGCCAGCAGTTTACCCGTAACAGGTTATAATGAAAAACTGTTTTTT. Its translation: CASSLPVTGYNEKLFF.

This chain uses TRBV14 with TRBJ2-1, with D unresolved. The CDR3 extends over 16 amino acids. Looked up from germline, CDR1 is SGHDN and CDR2 is FVKESK. V was cut by 1 base and J by 5 bases, with 15 bases left in between. This chain's CDR3 is CASSQVSVIRDNEQFF. The CDR3 DNA reads as TGTGCCAGCAGCCAAGTCAGTGTAATTCGGGACAATGAGCAGTTCTTC.